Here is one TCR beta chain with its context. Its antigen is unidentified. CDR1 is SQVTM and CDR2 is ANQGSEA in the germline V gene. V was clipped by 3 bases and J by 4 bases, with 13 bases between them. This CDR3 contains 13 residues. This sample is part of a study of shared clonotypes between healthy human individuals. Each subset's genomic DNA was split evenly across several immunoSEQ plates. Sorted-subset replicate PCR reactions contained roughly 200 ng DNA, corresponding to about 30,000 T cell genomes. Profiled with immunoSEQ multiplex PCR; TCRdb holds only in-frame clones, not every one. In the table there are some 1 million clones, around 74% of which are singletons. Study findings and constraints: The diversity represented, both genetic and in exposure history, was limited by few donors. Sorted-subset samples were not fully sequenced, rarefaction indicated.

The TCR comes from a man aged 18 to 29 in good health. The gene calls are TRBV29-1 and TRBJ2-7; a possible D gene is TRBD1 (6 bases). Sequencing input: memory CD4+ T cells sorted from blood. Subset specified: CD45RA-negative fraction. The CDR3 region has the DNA TGCAGCGTTGAGGGGCAGGGGATGTACGAGCAGTACTTC. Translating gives CSVEGQGMYEQYF.